The 29 T cell receptor beta chains below all came from one sample that was sequenced in a study of cytomegalovirus exposure and HLA in healthy donors (dated by TCRdb to the late 2010s). Libraries were constructed by the immunoSEQ multiplex PCR assay. For the multiplex PCR, a mixture combining 60 forward primers for TCR Vbeta segments and 13 reverse primers for TCR Jbeta segments was used. Not all clones reach the TCRdb copy of this immuneACCESS table, which keeps in-frame sequences only. Checked studies attribute under half of the gap to unresolved V genes and leave the rest unexplained. In this sample the table shows 130,000 or so clones, 77% of which occur a single time. The ten biggest clones cover over 0.8% of the sample. Sequenced material: PBMCs. The receptors were gathered from an older woman in good health and CMV-seronegative.

This rearrangement joins TRBV5-1 to TRBJ2-7; D possibly corresponds to TRBD1 (5 bases). The CDR3 contains 15 residues. CDR1 and CDR2 from the germline V gene are SGHRS and YFSETQ. The ends were cut back, 4 bases at V and 3 bases at J, with 17 bases in the middle. The CDR3 nucleotides are TGCGCCAGCAGCCCTCTCCGGGCAGGGCTCTACGAGCAGTACTTC. Translating it yields CASSPLRAGLYEQYF.

This clone appeared once. The chain is built from TRBV29-1 and TRBJ2-5; perhaps TRBD1 as D (5 bases). The V gene's germline CDR1 is SQVTM and CDR2 ANQGSEA. V lost 4 bases to trimming and J lost 3 bases, with 12 bases between them. CDR3 size: 13 residues. DNA of the CDR3: TGCAGCGTTGGACAGCCAGTAGAAGAGACCCAGTACTTC. Its translation is CSVGQPVEETQYF. The full variable domain, with the rest looked up from reference TRBV29-1 and TRBJ2-5, is SAVISQKPSRDICQRGTSLTIQCQVDSQVTMMFWYRQQPGQSLTLIATANQGSEATYESGFVIDKFPISRPNLTFSTLTVSNMSPEDSSIYLCSVGQPVEETQYFGPGTRLLVL.

The chain combines TRBV25-1 with TRBJ2-5; 7 bases align to TRBD2. Germline V gives CDR1 MGHDK, CDR2 SYGVNS. This CDR3 comprises 15 residues. V was pared by 2 bases and J by 2 bases, with 5 bases of the junction left unmatched. CDR3 protein: CASSEGGVGQETQYF. CDR3 coding DNA: TGTGCCAGCAGTGAAGGGGGGGTCGGGCAAGAGACCCAGTACTTC.

The chain employs TRBV11-2 and TRBJ2-3; maybe TRBD1 (5 bases). From germline, CDR1 is SGHAT and CDR2 FQNNGV. The CDR3 loop spans 15 amino acids. V gave up 0 bases and J gave up 1 base, with 8 bases separating them. The CDR3 region has the DNA TGTGCCAGCAGCTTAGATGGGGCCCGCACAGATACGCAGTATTTT. As protein: CASSLDGARTDTQYF.

The gene calls are TRBV7-3 and TRBJ2-7, with 10 positions matching TRBD1. The CDR3 runs 16 residues. The germline gives CDR1 SGHTA, CDR2 FQGTGA. J was trimmed by 5 bases and V by 1 base; bases with no gene match: 8. The CDR3 DNA follows: TGTGCCAGCAGCTTAAGTTCGGGACAGGGGTTTGACGAGCAGTACTTC. Translated, it gives CASSLSSGQGFDEQYF.

The V and J genes are TRBV28 and TRBJ1-1, with 9 positions matching TRBD1. The germline V gene encodes CDR1 MDHEN and CDR2 SYDVKM. V trimming: 6 bases; J trimming: 1 base; junction bases outside the gene matches: 6. The CDR3 length is 15 residues. CDR3 loop: CASRLQGAGNTEAFF. CDR3 coding DNA: TGTGCCAGCAGATTACAGGGGGCCGGGAACACTGAAGCTTTCTTT.

The chain employs TRBV4-1 and TRBJ2-1; TRBD2 agrees at 8 bases. Trimming removed 2 bases from V and 6 bases from J; junction bases left unmatched: 6. Germline V gene data show CDR1 as MGHRA and CDR2 as YSYEKL. The CDR3 covers 15 residues. Here the CDR3 reads CASSQSGGGPNEQFF. CDR3 nucleotides: TGCGCCAGCAGCCAATCGGGGGGGGGCCCCAATGAGCAGTTCTTC.

The chain carries TRBV9 and TRBJ1-5; no clear D. Trimming left V 0 bases short and J 6 bases short, with 13 bases between. Germline-derived CDR1 and CDR2 are SGDLS and YYNGEE. The CDR3 has 15 residues. The CDR3 loop reads CASSVGAHEGQPQHF. The DNA of the CDR3 is TGTGCCAGCAGCGTAGGGGCCCACGAGGGTCAGCCCCAGCATTTT.

J is TRBJ1-5 and V is TRBV5-6, with TRBD1 matching over 7 bases. From germline, CDR1 is SGHDT and CDR2 YYEEEE. This CDR3 contains 13 residues. V lost 4 bases to trimming and J lost 4 bases; unmatched junction nucleotides: 2. Here the CDR3 reads CASSQTGNQPQHF. For the CDR3, the DNA is TGTGCCAGCAGCCAGACAGGGAATCAGCCCCAGCATTTT.

V usage is TRBV14 and J usage is TRBJ1-6; D is ambiguous. Germline values: CDR1 SGHDN, CDR2 FVKESK. V was trimmed by 2 bases and J by 9 bases, leaving 8 bases between them. The CDR3 consists of 13 residues. DNA for the CDR3: TGTGCCAGCAGCCAACGGGGTGTTTCACCCCTCCACTTT. This translates into CASSQRGVSPLHF.

This clone showed up just a few times. The chain links TRBV7-3 to TRBJ2-5; a possible D gene is TRBD1 (6 bases). V was pared by 2 bases and J by 5 bases, with 12 bases between. The length of the CDR3 is 14 residues. The germline gives CDR1 SGHTA, CDR2 FQGTGA. CDR3 loop: CASSLSGVEETQYF. CDR3 DNA sequence: TGTGCCAGCAGCTTATCAGGGGTGGAGGAGACCCAGTACTTC.

This clone turned up a few times. This chain uses TRBV11-2 with TRBJ2-3; D remains ambiguous. The CDR3 is 15 residues long. The germline CDR1 and CDR2 sequences are SGHAT and FQNNGV. V lost 2 bases, J lost 6 bases, and 15 bases lay in between. The CDR3: CASSLNTPSLDTQYF. CDR3 bases: TGTGCCAGCAGCTTAAATACACCTTCCTTGGATACGCAGTATTTT. The complete variable domain, with remaining parts taken from reference TRBV11-2 and TRBJ2-3, reads EAGVAQSPRYKIIEKRQSVAFWCNPISGHATLYWYQQILGQGPKLLIQFQNNGVVDDSQLPKDRFSAERLKGVDSTLKIQPAKLEDSAVYLCASSLNTPSLDTQYFGPGTRLTVL.

A note on this clone: The conserved phenylalanine or tryptophan normally closing the CDR3 is absent here, so this likely arose from a read error. This chain's CDR3 is CASSSGITTSYEQYL. For the CDR3, the DNA is TGCGCCAGCAGCTCCGGGATTACGACCTCCTACGAGCAGTACCTC. The chain combines TRBV5-1 with TRBJ2-7; TRBD2 is a possible D gene (5 bases). The CDR3 length is 15 residues. Germline V gives CDR1 SGHRS, CDR2 YFSETQ. Between the trimmed V and J ends, which lost 3 bases and 0 bases, there was a span of 13 bases.

With respect to this clone: Relative to the germline gene, one junction end is altered; a read error may explain this. The chain combines TRBV27 with TRBJ2-1, with D unresolved. This CDR3 contains 15 residues. The germline CDR1 and CDR2 sequences are MNHEY and SMNVEV (reference sequence). The CDR3 reads CACSLVPLMMGQQFF. CDR3 coding DNA: TGTGCCTGCAGTTTAGTCCCCCTGATGATGGGCCAGCAGTTCTTC.

The chain uses TRBV2 and TRBJ2-7, with TRBD2 matching over 7 bases. This CDR3 is built from 12 residues. The junction had 7 bases not matched to a gene; V was cut back by 11 bases and J by 3 bases. Germline-derived CDR1 and CDR2 are SNHLY and FYNNEI. In DNA, the CDR3 is TGTGCCGACAGCGGGGAGAGCTACGAGCAGTACTTC. Protein product: CADSGESYEQYF.

The chain couples TRBV28 to TRBJ2-5; D remains unclear. The CDR3 is made up of 14 amino acids. Germline V gene data show CDR1 as MDHEN and CDR2 as SYDVKM. The V and J ends lost 4 bases and 5 bases respectively, with 14 bases between them. The CDR3 DNA follows: TGTGCCAGCAGTTCCTCGCGAGTTGTCGAGACCCAGTACTTC. It encodes CASSSSRVVETQYF.

This rearrangement joins TRBV2 to TRBJ1-2, with D perhaps matching TRBD1 (6 bases). The CDR3 covers 13 residues. Germline V CDR1 and CDR2: SNHLY, FYNNEI. V was clipped by 7 bases and J by 7 bases, with 16 bases between them. The chain's CDR3 is CASTEGDRRGYTF. CDR3 DNA: TGTGCCAGCACAGAAGGCGACAGGCGTGGCTACACCTTC.

The chain recombines TRBV28 with TRBJ2-3, with 11 positions matching TRBD2. The germline V gene has CDR1 MDHEN and CDR2 SYDVKM. The CDR3 runs to 15 residues. Trimming took 5 bases from V and 2 from J; bases not matched to a gene: 3. Written as DNA, the CDR3 is TGTGCCAGCAGTCCTAGCGGGGGGCCCACAGATACGCAGTATTTT. It specifies CASSPSGGPTDTQYF.

The rearrangement joins TRBV28 to TRBJ2-2, with D hard to call. The CDR3 covers 12 residues. Germline-derived CDR1 and CDR2 are MDHEN and SYDVKM. V was trimmed by 6 bases and J by 9 bases, leaving 11 bases between them. The CDR3 loop is CASRNRLWELFF. Here the CDR3 DNA reads TGTGCCAGCAGGAACCGACTCTGGGAGCTGTTTTTT.

This clone was counted a single time. The rearrangement joins TRBV7-8 to TRBJ1-5; TRBD1 agrees at 8 bases. With V trimmed by 5 bases and J by 4 bases, 7 bases remained unmatched. CDR1 is SGHVS and CDR2 is FQNEAQ in the germline V gene. This CDR3 has 15 residues. CDR3: CASSPGQGQNQPQHF. The CDR3 DNA follows: TGTGCCAGCAGCCCCGGACAGGGACAGAATCAGCCCCAGCATTTT.

This chain links TRBV5-1 with TRBJ2-7; no clear D gene. Trimming took 0 bases from V and 3 from J, leaving 4 bases between them. Germline V CDR1 and CDR2: SGHRS, YFSETQ. CDR3 length equals 12 residues. The DNA for the CDR3 is TGCGCCAGCAGCTTGGACTTCTACGAGCAGTACTTC. This encodes CASSLDFYEQYF.

The V call is TRBV5-4, the J call TRBJ1-1; D may be TRBD1 (5 bases). V dropped 4 bases and J dropped 1 base, with 20 bases sitting between them. This CDR3 has 17 amino acids. Germline loops: CDR1 SGHNT, CDR2 YYREEE (reference sequence). Here the CDR3 reads CASSGLGQSVGNTEAFF. CDR3 DNA: TGTGCCAGCAGCGGTCTCGGACAATCAGTAGGGAACACTGAAGCTTTCTTT.

The genes are TRBV28 and TRBJ2-2, with TRBD2 as a possible D gene (6 bases). V shed 2 bases and J shed 0 bases, with 16 bases lying between them. This CDR3 has 18 residues. Germline assignment: CDR1 MDHEN and CDR2 SYDVKM. For the CDR3, the DNA is TGTGCCAGCAGTTTACCCCCTTGGGGGGAAGCGAACACCGGGGAGCTGTTTTTT. Protein product: CASSLPPWGEANTGELFF.

The chain has TRBV27 and TRBJ1-4; 8 nucleotides match TRBD1. Germline V CDR1 and CDR2: MNHEY, SMNVEV (reference sequence). The CDR3 is 16 amino acids. With V trimmed by 6 bases and J by 7 bases, 13 bases remained unmatched. The CDR3 is CASRRLDRVEGEKLFF. The CDR3 coding sequence is TGTGCCAGCAGACGCCTGGACAGGGTGGAAGGTGAAAAACTGTTTTTT.

This clone showed up just a few times. A junction boundary mismatches the germline segment, possibly from a read error. This chain uses TRBV7-9 with TRBJ2-7; unclear D gene. This CDR3 has 17 amino acids. Germline V gene data show CDR1 as SEHNR and CDR2 as FQNEAQ (reference sequence). CDR3 region: CSSSLERGPTRHHEQYF. CDR3 bases: TGTTCCAGCAGCTTAGAAAGAGGTCCTACTCGTCACCACGAGCAGTACTTC.

A single count supports this clone. The V call is TRBV27, the J call TRBJ2-7; TRBD1 agrees at 8 bases. CDR3 length: 13 residues. The V segment lost 10 bases and the J segment 5 bases; nucleotides outside the gene matches: 10. Germline CDR1 MNHEY, CDR2 SMNVEV (reference sequence). The CDR3 sequence is CATIDRGGNEQYF. The CDR3 coding sequence is TGTGCCACCATCGACAGGGGTGGAAACGAGCAGTACTTC.

Only one count was recorded for this clone. This chain links TRBV5-1 with TRBJ2-1; 8 bases fit TRBD1. Germline V gene data show CDR1 as SGHRS and CDR2 as YFSETQ. With V trimmed by 1 base and J by 1 base, 7 bases remained unmatched. The length of the CDR3 is 17 residues. For the CDR3, the DNA is TGCGCCAGCAGCTTGCAGTTCGACAGGGGATCCTACAATGAGCAGTTCTTC. Translating it yields CASSLQFDRGSYNEQFF.

V gene TRBV10-3 combines with J gene TRBJ2-5, with TRBD2 matching 7 bases. The V gene's germline CDR1 is ENHRY and CDR2 SYGVKD. This CDR3 is 17 amino acids long. Unmatched junction bases numbered 26, after V lost 6 bases and J lost 13 bases. The CDR3 sequence is CAIRGERAGPLPSGRYF. As DNA, the CDR3 is TGTGCCATCAGGGGGGAAAGAGCGGGACCCCTACCAAGCGGTCGGTACTTC.

The chain is built from TRBV6-5 and TRBJ1-5, with 8 bases that match TRBD1. The junction had 7 bases not matched to a gene; V was cut back by 6 bases and J by 6 bases. This CDR3 has 14 residues. CDR1 and CDR2 from the germline V gene are MNHEY and SVGAGI. CDR3: CASRGPGGGQPQHF. CDR3 DNA sequence: TGTGCCAGCAGGGGGCCAGGGGGCGGTCAGCCCCAGCATTTT.